A selection of T cell receptor beta chains follows, all from one sample in a study of beta chain features in type 1 diabetes. Data came from immunoSEQ multiplex PCR; TCRdb stores just in-frame clones and leaves some out. Of 150,000 to 190,000 clones listed, approximately 10% are singletons. Sequences were obtained from central memory CD4+ T cells from blood. The receptors were gathered from a man aged 30 to 45 with type 1 diabetes. Each CDR3 is given with its conserved first and last residue. D genes are given only for firm matches. Clone size is stated in some rows and not others, as once, few, many or a class when expanded.

size	D	V	J	CDR3	DNA
few	NA	TRBV2	TRBJ2-1	CASRADHNEQFF	TGTGCCAGCAGGGCTGATCACAATGAGCAGTTCTTC
NA	NA	TRBV5-1	TRBJ2-7	CASSSIGGEVGYEQYF	TGCGCCAGCAGCTCCATAGGGGGAGAAGTGGGCTACGAGCAGTACTTC
NA	NA	TRBV5-4	TRBJ1-5	CASSSGGPGEQPQHF	TGTGCCAGCAGCTCGGGGGGGCCTGGGGAACAGCCCCAGCATTTT
NA	NA	TRBV5-1	TRBJ2-7	CASSPEGPRGSYEQYF	TGCGCCAGCAGCCCGGAGGGCCCGCGGGGCTCCTACGAGCAGTACTTC
NA	NA	TRBV18	TRBJ2-5	CASSPASAGETQYF	TGTGCCAGCTCACCCGCCTCCGCCGGGGAGACCCAGTACTTC
many	NA	TRBV7-2	TRBJ2-5	CASSLGTRRRETQYF	TGTGCCAGCAGCTTAGGGACACGAAGAAGGGAGACCCAGTACTTC
few	NA	TRBV28	TRBJ2-7	CASSSYYEQYF	TGTGCCAGCAGTTCTTACTACGAGCAGTACTTC
NA	TRBD2	TRBV7-3	TRBJ2-1	CASRLAGSPYNEQFF	TGTGCCAGCAGGTTAGCGGGCTCACCCTACAATGAGCAGTTCTTC
few	NA	TRBV11-1	TRBJ2-1	CASSPPPTLHSEQFF	TGTGCCAGCAGCCCTCCCCCGACCCTGCACAGTGAGCAGTTCTTC
few	TRBD1	TRBV5-4	TRBJ2-4	CASSHGQGRTKNIQYF	TGTGCCAGCAGCCACGGACAGGGAAGAACCAAAAACATTCAGTACTTC
NA	TRBD2	TRBV4-1	TRBJ2-1	CASSQRASGYNEQFF	TGCGCCAGCAGCCAACGGGCTAGCGGTTACAATGAGCAGTTCTTC
once	NA	TRBV18	TRBJ2-5	CASSPIEETQYF	TGTGCCAGCTCACCCATAGAAGAGACCCAGTACTTC
few	NA	TRBV7-9	TRBJ2-1	CASQRANEQFF	TGTGCCAGCCAGAGGGCGAATGAGCAGTTCTTC
NA	NA	TRBV27	TRBJ1-1	CASRDLNTEAFF	TGTGCCAGCCGGGATTTGAACACTGAAGCTTTCTTT
NA	NA	TRBV6-1	TRBJ2-1	CASLAFYNEQFF	TGTGCCAGCCTAGCGTTTTACAATGAGCAGTTCTTC
NA	NA	TRBV5-4	TRBJ2-4	CASSLGGNKNIQYF	TGTGCCAGCAGCTTAGGAGGGAACAAAAACATTCAGTACTTC
NA	NA	TRBV30	TRBJ2-2	CAWSSTFRTGELFF	TGTGCCTGGAGTTCCACATTCCGAACCGGGGAGCTGTTTTTT
NA	NA	TRBV6-5	TRBJ1-1	CASSLQGLAFF	TGTGCCAGCAGTTTACAGGGATTGGCTTTCTTT
NA	TRBD1	TRBV18	TRBJ2-1	CASSPRDRSSDEQFF	TGTGCCAGCTCACCCCGGGACAGGTCTTCCGATGAGCAGTTCTTC
few	TRBD2	TRBV9	TRBJ2-5	CASSTGLAGETQYF	TGTGCCAGCAGCACAGGACTAGCGGGAGAGACCCAGTACTTC
few	NA	TRBV5-1	TRBJ2-3	CASSSGESTDTQYF	TGCGCCAGCAGCTCGGGTGAGAGCACAGATACGCAGTATTTT
NA	NA	TRBV7-8	TRBJ1-5	CASSTKTGNQPQHF	TGTGCCAGCAGCACAAAAACAGGGAATCAGCCCCAGCATTTT
few	TRBD1	TRBV29-1	TRBJ1-1	CSVEGGQGDYEAFF	TGCAGCGTTGAAGGGGGACAGGGGGACTATGAAGCTTTCTTT
NA	NA	TRBV14	TRBJ2-7	CASSQIYGQTYEQYF	TGTGCCAGCAGCCAAATATACGGACAGACCTACGAGCAGTACTTC
NA	TRBD1	TRBV6-6	TRBJ1-1	CASRTGLNTEAFF	TGTGCCTCTCGGACAGGGTTGAACACTGAAGCTTTCTTT
NA	NA	TRBV7-2	TRBJ2-7	CASSLNFYEQYF	TGTGCCAGCAGCTTAAACTTCTACGAGCAGTACTTC
NA	NA	TRBV2	TRBJ2-7	CASSGLQGFSYEQYF	TGTGCCAGCAGCGGATTACAGGGTTTCTCCTACGAGCAGTACTTC
few	NA	TRBV19	TRBJ1-1	CASSARGPEAFF	TGTGCCAGTAGTGCCCGGGGTCCTGAAGCTTTCTTT
NA	TRBD2	TRBV28	TRBJ2-7	CASSTPSGRIYEQYF	TGTGCCAGCAGCACCCCTAGCGGGAGGATTTACGAGCAGTACTTC
few	NA	TRBV30	TRBJ1-4	CAWTAGGGEKLFF	TGTGCCTGGACCGCAGGCGGGGGAGAAAAACTGTTTTTT